This is a list of T cell receptor beta chains from one sample in a study of monozygotic twins with inflammatory bowel disease. TCRdb reprocessed the 5' RACE reads and reports one entry per CDR3 protein, with no DNA. Its listing shows fewer than 400,000 distinct CDR3 sequences. The sequenced sample was blood. These TCRs come from a human donor with ulcerative colitis or Crohn's disease, or a healthy co-twin of an affected twin (not recorded which). The CDR3 runs from the conserved cysteine through the conserved F or W. Fields, in order: J gene, V gene, CDR3 protein.

>TRBJ2-1|TRBV12-3/TRBV12-4
CASSFQNPVEQFF
>TRBJ2-7|TRBV6-1
CASSALRDRVDEQYF
>TRBJ2-7|TRBV25-1
CASSKRQGAYEQYF
>TRBJ2-1|TRBV4-2
CASSHPASGTGKFF
>TRBJ2-3|TRBV20-1
CSARDRPVTDTQYF
>TRBJ2-7|TRBV28
CASKTRGAGPSYEQYF
>TRBJ2-7|TRBV3-1
CASSQRDGAYEQYF
>TRBJ2-2|TRBV27
CASSAARWGSGELFF
>TRBJ2-1|TRBV12-3/TRBV12-4
CASSLTNYNEQFF
>TRBJ2-5|TRBV28
CASSPTWGGPEGETQYF
>TRBJ2-1|TRBV7-2
CASTIGQPNEQFF
>TRBJ2-1|TRBV20-1
CSASVGDRQFF
>TRBJ2-1|TRBV3-1
CASSQELRQFF
>TRBJ2-7|TRBV5-1
CASSLTSGSLYEQYF
>TRBJ1-6|TRBV5-1
CASATGPINSPLHF
>TRBJ1-5|TRBV7-2
CASSPWTGNNQPQHF
>TRBJ2-6|TRBV20-1
CSARDGRSGANVLTF
>TRBJ2-3|TRBV5-4
CASSPAQRGGDTQYF
>TRBJ2-1|TRBV3-1
CASSQAGEQFF
>TRBJ1-4|TRBV5-1
CASSLRGPGEKLFF
>TRBJ1-5|TRBV5-1
CASSLFPGFSNQPQHF
>TRBJ2-3|TRBV20-1
CSASIPASGRRDTQYF
>TRBJ2-2|TRBV29-1
CSVEATPRNPSRTGELFF
>TRBJ2-5|TRBV5-1
CASSPGSETQYF
>TRBJ1-3|TRBV5-4
CASSLAAGTGNTIYF
>TRBJ2-3|TRBV29-1
CSVDSTGLATPFADTQYF
>TRBJ1-3|TRBV6-1
CASRFPGGGNTIYF
>TRBJ2-2|TRBV12-2
CASRRVPLDTGELFF
>TRBJ2-1|TRBV5-1
CAGSPGQNSALGEQFF
>TRBJ2-7|TRBV20-1
CSAIRDRLYPEQYF
>TRBJ2-5|TRBV24-1
CATSDNRGRSETQYF
>TRBJ2-1|TRBV7-8
CASSPTTRSYNEQFF
>TRBJ2-1|TRBV7-9
CASSFAGLAGNEQFF
>TRBJ2-1|TRBV9
CASSVDVRGYNEQFF
>TRBJ1-1|TRBV12-3/TRBV12-4
CASSSPHQGANTEAFF
>TRBJ1-2|TRBV5-1
CASSLSAGRRSYGYTF
>TRBJ1-6|TRBV10-3
CAISGQARAYNSPLHF
>TRBJ1-5|TRBV7-9
CASSFWGGMGNQPQHF
>TRBJ2-1|TRBV7-3
CASSTQGGYNEQFF
>TRBJ2-3|TRBV7-2
CASSLGLAHTDTQYF
>TRBJ2-4|TRBV6-6
CASSYGPRVDIQYF
>TRBJ2-1|TRBV24-1
CATSDAPGRSYNEQFF
>TRBJ2-1|TRBV20-1
CSARGLAGANEQFF
>TRBJ2-1|TRBV3-1
CASSQVSTVSYNEQFF
>TRBJ2-1|TRBV20-1
CSARDLAGLSYNEQFF
>TRBJ2-3|TRBV7-3
CASSLTRWADTQYF
>TRBJ2-1|TRBV5-1
CASSTAGTSLNNEQFF
>TRBJ1-5|TRBV4-2
CASSQQYAQANQPQHF
>TRBJ2-5|TRBV7-2
CASSSGLAGPSSETQYF
>TRBJ1-4|TRBV12-2
CASRLSRRGNSEKLFF
>TRBJ2-7|TRBV6-2/TRBV6-3
CASRTPGYEQYF
>TRBJ2-2|TRBV21-1
CASSRGLLNDGTGELFF
>TRBJ2-7|TRBV7-9
CASSLGPIDEQYF
>TRBJ2-5|TRBV28
CASRTASGSQETQYF
>TRBJ2-5|TRBV5-1
CASSPSRTGALGETQYF
>TRBJ1-1|TRBV19
CASNGRVNTEAFF
>TRBJ2-7|TRBV4-3
CASSQDSSRSEQYF
>TRBJ2-5|TRBV6-2/TRBV6-3
CASGSLDETQYF
>TRBJ2-7|TRBV27
CASSSGTGKYEQYF
>TRBJ2-7|TRBV27
CASSYRLAGATSTYEQYF